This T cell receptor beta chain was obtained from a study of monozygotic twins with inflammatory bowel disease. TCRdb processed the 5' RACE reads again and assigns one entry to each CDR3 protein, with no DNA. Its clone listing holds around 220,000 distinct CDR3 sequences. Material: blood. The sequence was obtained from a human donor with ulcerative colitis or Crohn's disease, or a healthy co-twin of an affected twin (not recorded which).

This CDR3 reads CSAGGTGDNEQFF. The genes are TRBV20-1 and TRBJ2-1; TCRdb outputs TRBD1, but without DNA this stays unchecked. The CDR3 consists of 13 residues. Germline CDR1 and CDR2: DFQATT and SNEGSKA (reference sequence).